This TCR beta chain is from a study of human T cells and chemical hapten exposure. Across the study: The variation in per-sample TCR yields arose mainly from small differences in pooled library volumes.

Time point defined: patch test 1, 2 weeks after DPC sensitization. Specified treatment: therapeutic diphenylcyclopropenone sensitization with weekly scalp DPC. This CDR3 region has 16 residues. Germline lookup yields CDR1 DFQATT and CDR2 SNEGSKA (reference sequence). J lost 4 bases, V lost 6 bases, and 12 bases had no gene match. Worth noting for this clonotype: What it binds is unknown.

Study conclusions and caveats: Expanded TCRs showed more large CDR3 clusters than pre-sensitization or healthy control sets.

Separate cDNA molecules received unique molecular identifiers, which the library attached to them. TCRdb re-analysed the RACE reads in MiXCR, keeping a single row per CDR3 protein. The sample lists about 120,000 distinct CDR3 sequences, approximately 13% occurring once. The chain employs TRBV20-1 and TRBJ2-5; the match to TRBD2 covers 12 bases. The input for sequencing was whole blood, taken in connection with sensitization to the hapten diphenylcyclopropenone (DPC). The origin of this receptor is a man aged 18 to 35 with alopecia areata. Some clones in this sample may be carry-over from other donors' samples. The CDR3 protein is CSAPRLASGGGETQYF. The CDR3 nucleotides read TGCAGTGCCCCCCGGCTGGCTAGCGGGGGGGGAGAGACCCAGTACTTC.